This TCR beta chain is drawn from a study of cytomegalovirus exposure and HLA in healthy donors. General study findings and limits: A later analysis linked a missense variant in DCLRE1C to the trimming of TCR beta V and J genes.

The PCR contained 60 Vbeta and 13 Jbeta primers. Assay used: immunoSEQ multiplex PCR; TCRdb lists only in-frame clones, some missing. The data hold 160,000 or so clones, with over 60% observed a single time. The germline V and J ends were trimmed by 5 bases and 8 bases, with 12 bases remaining between them. The CDR3 consists of 13 residues. Germline lookup yields CDR1 SNHLY and CDR2 FYNNEI. Note on this clone: Its antigen remains unknown.

The origin of this receptor is a woman aged 30 to 39 in good health and CMV-seronegative. The sample taken for sequencing was PBMCs. This rearrangement joins TRBV2 to TRBJ2-2; D is uncertain. CDR3 coding DNA: TGTGCCAGCAGTAACCCTTCTCAGGGGGAGCTGTTTTTT. Its protein product is CASSNPSQGELFF.